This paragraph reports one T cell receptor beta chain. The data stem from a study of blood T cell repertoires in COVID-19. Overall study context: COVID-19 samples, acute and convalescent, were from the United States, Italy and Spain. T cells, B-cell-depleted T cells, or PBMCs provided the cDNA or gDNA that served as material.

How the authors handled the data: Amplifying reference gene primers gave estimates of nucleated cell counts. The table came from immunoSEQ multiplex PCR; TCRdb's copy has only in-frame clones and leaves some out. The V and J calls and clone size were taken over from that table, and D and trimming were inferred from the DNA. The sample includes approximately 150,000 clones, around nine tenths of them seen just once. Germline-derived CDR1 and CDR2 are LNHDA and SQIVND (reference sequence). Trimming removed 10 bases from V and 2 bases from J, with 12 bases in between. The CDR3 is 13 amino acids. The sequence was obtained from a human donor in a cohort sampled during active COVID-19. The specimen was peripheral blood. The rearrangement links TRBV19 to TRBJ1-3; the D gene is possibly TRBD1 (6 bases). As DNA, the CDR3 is TGTGCCACCGAGGACAGAACTGGAAACACCATATATTTT. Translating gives CATEDRTGNTIYF.